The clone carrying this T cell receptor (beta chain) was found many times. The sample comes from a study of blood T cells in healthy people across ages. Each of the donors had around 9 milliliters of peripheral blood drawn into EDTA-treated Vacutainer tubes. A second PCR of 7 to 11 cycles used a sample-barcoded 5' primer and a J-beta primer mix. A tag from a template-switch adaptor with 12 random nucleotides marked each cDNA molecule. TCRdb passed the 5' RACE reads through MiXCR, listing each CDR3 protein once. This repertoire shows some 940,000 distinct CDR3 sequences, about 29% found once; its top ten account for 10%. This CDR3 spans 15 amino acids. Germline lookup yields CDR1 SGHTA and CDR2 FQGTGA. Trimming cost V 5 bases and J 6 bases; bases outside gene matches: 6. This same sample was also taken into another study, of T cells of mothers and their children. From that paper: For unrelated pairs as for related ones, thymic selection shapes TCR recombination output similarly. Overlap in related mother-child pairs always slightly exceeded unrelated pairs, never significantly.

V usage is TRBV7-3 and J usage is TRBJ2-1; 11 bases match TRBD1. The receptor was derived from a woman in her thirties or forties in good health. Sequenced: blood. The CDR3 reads CASSPRGTGGNEQFF. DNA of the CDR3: TGTGCCAGCAGCCCAAGGGGGACAGGGGGCAATGAGCAGTTCTTC.